Below, one TCR beta chain is given with its context. Its antigen is not known. The entirety of the isolated RNA underwent reverse transcription, so expressed TCRB transcripts were sequenced. Here immunoSEQ multiplex PCR was the method, and the copy in TCRdb shows in-frame clones only, minus some. The sample yields a few hundred thousand clones, about 15% seen once. This sample stems from a study of beta chain features in type 1 diabetes. This CDR3 contains 14 residues. Per the germline V gene, CDR1 is KGHSY and CDR2 is FQNENV. With V trimmed by 5 bases and J by 8 bases, 8 bases remained unmatched. The study's findings and limits: Shorter TCRB CDR3s, moderately but significantly so, marked every one of the four CD4+ subsets in Type 1 diabetes patients.

This TCR derives from a man younger than 40 with type 1 diabetes. This chain links TRBV16 with TRBJ1-4; TRBD1 matches at 7 bases. Material: naive CD4+ T cells from blood. The CDR3 reads CASSLSPDREKLFF. The CDR3 nucleotides read TGTGCCAGCAGCTTATCCCCGGACAGGGAAAAACTGTTTTTT. Full variable domain (missing parts from reference TRBV16 and TRBJ1-4): GEEVAQTPKHLVRGEGQKAKLYCAPIKGHSYVFWYQQVLKNEFKFLISFQNENVFDETGMPKERFSAKCLPNSPCSLEIQATKLEDSAVYFCASSLSPDREKLFFGSGTQLSVL.